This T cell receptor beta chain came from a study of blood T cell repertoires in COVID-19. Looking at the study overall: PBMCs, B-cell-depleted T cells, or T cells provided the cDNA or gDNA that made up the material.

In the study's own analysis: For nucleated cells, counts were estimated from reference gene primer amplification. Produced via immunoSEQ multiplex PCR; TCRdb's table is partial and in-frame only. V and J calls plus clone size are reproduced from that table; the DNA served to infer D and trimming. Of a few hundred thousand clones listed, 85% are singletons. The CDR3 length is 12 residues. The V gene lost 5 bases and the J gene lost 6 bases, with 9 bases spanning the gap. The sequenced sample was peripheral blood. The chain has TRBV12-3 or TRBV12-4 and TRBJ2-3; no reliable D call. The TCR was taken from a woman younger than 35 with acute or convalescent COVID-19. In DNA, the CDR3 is TGTGCCAGCAGTCATTACTTGGATACGCAGTATTTT. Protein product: CASSHYLDTQYF.